These 27 T cell receptor beta chains came from one sample sequenced in a study of T cells in Graves' hyperthyroidism and ophthalmopathy. TCR beta CDR3 sequences were amplified from RNA transcripts. In the first-round RT-PCR of the TCR CDR3, the HTBI primer set was used. From the multiplex PCR reads, TCRdb called clonotypes with MiXCR, one entry per CDR3 protein. The data contain 350,000 or so distinct CDR3 sequences, around 18% of them seen just once; the ten biggest clones take up about 16%. Sequencing was carried out using blood. Receptor source: a woman between 35 and 50 years old with Graves' ophthalmopathy.

This clonotype was seen many times. One end of the junction does not line up with germline, which may come from a read error. This sequence joins TRBV28 and TRBJ2-2, with 9 bases fitting TRBD1. Germline V lookup: CDR1 MDHEN, CDR2 SYDVKM. CDR3 length: 15 amino acids. CDR3 sequence (DNA): TGTGCCAGCAGTCTCACAGGGGGCGGCCACGGGGGGCTGTTTTTT. It specifies CASSLTGGGHGGLFF.

This clonotype was seen many times. V usage is TRBV6-2 or TRBV6-3 and J usage is TRBJ1-2; tentative D call: TRBD1 (6 bases). Germline assignment: CDR1 MNHEY and CDR2 SVGEGT. V gave up 5 bases and J gave up 5 bases, with 18 bases separating them. This CDR3 has 15 amino acids. CDR3 residues: CASSPTGMGGYGYTF. The CDR3 DNA follows: TGTGCCAGCAGTCCGACAGGTATGGGAGGTTATGGCTACACCTTC.

This clonotype was picked up many times. The gene calls are TRBV20-1 and TRBJ2-7, with TRBD1 as a possible D gene (5 bases). V was clipped by 3 bases and J by 6 bases, with 18 bases between them. Germline CDR1 is DFQATT and CDR2 is SNEGSKA (reference sequence). The CDR3 length is 14 residues. The CDR3 bases are TGCAGTGCTAGCCGTATCAGGGAAGTAGGCGAGCAGTACTTC. Translating gives CSASRIREVGEQYF.

The table lists this clonotype with a few counts. J is TRBJ1-5 and V is TRBV6-2 or TRBV6-3, with 7 bases fitting TRBD1. After removal of 10 bases from V and 4 bases from J, the junction contained 7 bases not matched to a gene. Germline CDR1 is MNHEY and CDR2 is SVGEGT. The CDR3 is 13 residues long. CDR3 sequence reads: CATQDRSNQPQHF. The CDR3 DNA sequence: TGTGCCACCCAGGACAGGTCGAATCAGCCCCAGCATTTT.

About this clonotype itself: At one boundary the junction diverges from the germline segment, which might be a read error. The chain uses TRBV28 and TRBJ1-1; D gene uncertain. The germline V gene encodes CDR1 MDHEN and CDR2 SYDVKM. This CDR3 spans 12 amino acids. CDR3 sequence reads: CASTPPEDGAYF. CDR3 nucleotide sequence: TGTGCCAGCACTCCCCCCGAGGATGGAGCTTACTTT. Filled out from reference TRBV28 and TRBJ1-1, the complete variable domain reads DVKVTQSSRYLVKRTGEKVFLECVQDMDHENMFWYRQDPGLGLRLIYFSYDVKMKEKGDIPEGYSVSREKKERFSLILESASTNQTSMYLCASTPPEDGAYFGQGTRLTVV.

This clonotype appeared many times. V and J are TRBV28 and TRBJ2-7; a weak D match, TRBD1 (6 bases). Germline V gene sequence: CDR1 MDHEN, CDR2 SYDVKM. Deletions cut 6 bases from V and 3 bases from J, with 18 bases between. This CDR3 is 15 amino acids long. CDR3: CASSRVEGGHYEQYF. CDR3 nucleotide sequence: TGTGCCAGCAGCCGGGTGGAAGGGGGACACTACGAGCAGTACTTC.

This clonotype was seen many times. The chain joins TRBV28 to TRBJ2-7; D perhaps matches TRBD1 (6 bases). Trimming cost V 5 bases and J 7 bases, with 15 bases left between them. Germline-derived CDR1 and CDR2 are MDHEN and SYDVKM. This CDR3 contains 13 residues. CDR3 in DNA: TGTGCCAGCAGTCTTAACACAGGGCGGGAGCAGTACTTC. Its translation is CASSLNTGREQYF.

This clonotype was counted ten times or more. The rearrangement joins TRBV2 to TRBJ1-3; D remains ambiguous. This CDR3 is 14 amino acids long. Germline-derived CDR1 and CDR2 are SNHLY and FYNNEI. With 6 bases removed from V and 6 bases from J, the gap between germline ends came to 15 bases. CDR3 DNA: TGTGCCAGCAGCCCCCCCGGTCGAGTAAACACCATATATTTT. It translates to CASSPPGRVNTIYF.

The table lists this clonotype with many counts. The V call is TRBV6-1, the J call TRBJ1-1, with D perhaps TRBD1 (6 bases). Trimming stripped 5 bases from V and 3 bases from J, with 10 bases between. The CDR3 has 13 residues. CDR1 is MNHNS and CDR2 is SASEGT in the germline V gene. CDR3 protein: CASSRQADTEAFF. In nucleotides, the CDR3 is TGTGCCAGCAGTCGACAGGCTGACACTGAAGCTTTCTTT.

This clonotype was detected a few times. This clone may be a read error of a much larger clone one base away. Likely a read error: the CDR3 ends without its conserved phenylalanine or tryptophan. The rearrangement links TRBV7-3 to TRBJ1-2, with TRBD1 as a possible D gene (5 bases). The CDR3 is 15 residues long. The V end lost 5 bases, the J end lost 8 bases, and 21 bases lay between the germline ends. CDR1 and CDR2 from the germline V gene are SGHTA and FQGTGA. CDR3 nucleotide sequence: TGTGCCAGCAGCCCCACGGTTGGGGGGGTAGGGGGCTACACCCTC. Amino acids: CASSPTVGGVGGYTL.

This clonotype showed up just a few times. This chain joins TRBV15 and TRBJ1-5, with TRBD1 identical over 7 bases. V dropped 5 bases and J dropped 2; count of bases not matched to a gene: 9. This CDR3 has 16 residues. Germline V gene lookup returns CDR1 LNHNV and CDR2 YYDKDF (reference sequence). The CDR3 spells CATSGGQLGGNQPQHF. In nucleotides, the CDR3 is TGTGCCACCAGCGGGGGACAGTTGGGGGGCAATCAGCCCCAGCATTTT.

This clonotype occurred many times. The chain is built from TRBV12-3 or TRBV12-4 and TRBJ1-2, with D uncertain. Trimming stripped 6 bases from V and 0 bases from J, with 8 bases between. The CDR3 length is 13 residues. The CDR3 nucleotides are TGTGCCAGCAGCCGGCTTTCTAACTATGGCTACACCTTC. The encoded protein is CASSRLSNYGYTF.

This clonotype was seen a handful of times. The chain joins TRBV18 to TRBJ2-7, with 9 bases identical to TRBD2. Trimming at V came to 6 bases and at J to 3 bases, leaving 9 bases not matched to a gene. This CDR3 region has 15 residues. Per germline, CDR1 KGHSH and CDR2 LQKENI. The CDR3 sequence: CASSSPSGVIYEQYF. In DNA, the CDR3 is TGTGCCAGCTCCTCCCCTAGCGGGGTTATCTACGAGCAGTACTTC.

The chain has TRBV13 and TRBJ2-2; D gene uncertain. The CDR3 consists of 13 residues. In germline, CDR1 is PRHDT, CDR2 FYEKMQ (reference sequence). V shed 5 bases and J shed 3 bases, with 7 bases lying between them. CDR3 loop: CASSILYTGELFF. As DNA, the CDR3 is TGTGCCAGCAGCATACTGTACACCGGGGAGCTGTTTTTT.

In this sample, this clonotype turned up many times. The J gene is TRBJ2-7, the V gene TRBV28; weak D call: TRBD2 (6 bases). CDR3 size: 13 residues. From germline, CDR1 is MDHEN and CDR2 SYDVKM. V was trimmed by 5 bases and J by 3 bases, leaving 11 bases between them. CDR3 region: CASSQGGIYEQYF. CDR3 sequence (DNA): TGTGCCAGCAGTCAAGGCGGGATCTACGAGCAGTACTTC. Full variable domain (remainder filled in from reference TRBV28 and TRBJ2-7): DVKVTQSSRYLVKRTGEKVFLECVQDMDHENMFWYRQDPGLGLRLIYFSYDVKMKEKGDIPEGYSVSREKKERFSLILESASTNQTSMYLCASSQGGIYEQYFGPGTRLTVT.

This clonotype has ten or more counts. The chain links TRBV28 to TRBJ1-5, with D tentatively TRBD1 (6 bases). CDR3 length: 12 amino acids. CDR1 and CDR2 (germline): MDHEN, SYDVKM. V was shortened by 7 bases and J by 6 bases, with 10 bases between the two germline ends. The CDR3 spells CASTKQGQPQHF. CDR3 sequence (DNA): TGTGCCAGCACCAAACAGGGTCAGCCCCAGCATTTT.

This clonotype was seen ten or more times. V gene TRBV6-1 combines with J gene TRBJ1-2; 9 nucleotides align to TRBD1. V trimming: 4 bases; J trimming: 3 bases; junction bases outside the gene matches: 12. The germline gives CDR1 MNHNS, CDR2 SASEGT. The CDR3 covers 17 residues. CDR3 sequence (DNA): TGTGCCAGCAGTGTATCCCTGGGGGGGACAGGGTACTATGGCTACACCTTC. Translated: CASSVSLGGTGYYGYTF.

This clonotype was detected ten times or more. This chain uses TRBV12-3 or TRBV12-4 with TRBJ1-5, with 8 nucleotides matching TRBD1. The CDR3 sequence is 14 residues long. With V trimmed by 3 bases and J by 6 bases, 4 bases remained unmatched. The CDR3 coding sequence is TGTGCCAGCAGTTTCAGGACAGGGAGTCAGCCCCAGCATTTT. Translated: CASSFRTGSQPQHF.

Worth noting for this clonotype: Possible read error: a much larger clone is one base away. This CDR3 fails to terminate in the conserved phenylalanine or tryptophan, so it likely reflects a read error. The chain carries TRBV29-1 and TRBJ2-7, with TRBD2 as a possible D gene (7 bases). The CDR3 consists of 13 residues. Trimming left V 1 base short and J 5 bases short, with 12 bases between. Germline V gene data show CDR1 as SQVTM and CDR2 as ANQGSEA. The CDR3 protein is CSVEGGGGNEQYL. The CDR3 bases are TGCAGCGTTGAAGGAGGGGGGGGGAACGAGCAGTACCTC.

In its sample, this clonotype was seen many times. CDR3 residues: CASSFRRPLNTEAFF. The CDR3 region has the DNA TGTGCCAGCAGTTTTCGCAGGCCACTGAACACTGAAGCTTTCTTT. This sequence joins TRBV28 and TRBJ1-1; no definite D call. V gave up 3 bases and J gave up 0 bases, with 11 bases separating them. The CDR3 contains 15 residues. The germline gives CDR1 MDHEN, CDR2 SYDVKM.

The V and J genes are TRBV28 and TRBJ1-1, with D unclear. The CDR3 has 12 amino acids. Germline V lookup: CDR1 MDHEN, CDR2 SYDVKM. Trimming stripped 5 bases from V and 6 bases from J, with 10 bases between. Here the CDR3 reads CASSPRPPEAFF. The CDR3 nucleotides read TGTGCCAGCAGTCCCCGCCCCCCTGAAGCTTTCTTT. Complete variable domain (other parts from reference TRBV28 and TRBJ1-1): DVKVTQSSRYLVKRTGEKVFLECVQDMDHENMFWYRQDPGLGLRLIYFSYDVKMKEKGDIPEGYSVSREKKERFSLILESASTNQTSMYLCASSPRPPEAFFGQGTRLTVV.

A note on this clonotype: Germline and junction disagree at one end, which may indicate a read error. The chain employs TRBV5-1 and TRBJ2-2; 10 bases are a match to TRBD2. Germline V gene sequence: CDR1 SGHRS, CDR2 YFSETQ. This CDR3 has 15 amino acids. CDR3 sequence reads: CASSSGTSATVELFF. Here the CDR3 DNA reads TGCGCCAGCAGCTCCGGGACTAGCGCGACCGTGGAGCTGTTTTTT.

This clonotype has a count of ten or more. The chain carries TRBV2 and TRBJ2-7; D is unclear. Germline CDR1 reads SNHLY; CDR2 reads FYNNEI. The CDR3 length is 11 residues. V shed 7 bases and J shed 2 bases, with 6 bases lying between them. The CDR3 nucleotides read TGTGCCAGCATCGTAGCCTACGAGCAGTACTTC. Translation: CASIVAYEQYF.

This clonotype was counted at least ten times. Since a much larger clone is just one base distant, this may be a read error. The conserved phenylalanine or tryptophan normally closing the CDR3 is absent here, so this likely arose from a read error. The chain has TRBV24-1 and TRBJ1-5; D is undetermined. The CDR3 sequence is 14 residues long. The V end was cut by 4 bases, the J end by 2 bases, with 8 bases between. The V gene's germline CDR1 is KGHDR and CDR2 SFDVKD. CDR3 protein: CATSDQSGNQPQHL. The CDR3 DNA sequence: TGTGCCACCAGTGACCAGTCTGGCAATCAGCCCCAGCATCTT.

This clonotype was observed at least ten times. The V and J genes are TRBV10-3 and TRBJ1-5, with 7 bases that match TRBD1. Germline CDR1 ENHRY, CDR2 SYGVKD. This CDR3 has 14 residues. V shed 2 bases, J shed 7 bases, and the junction held 5 bases outside the gene matches. The CDR3 is CAISEPGQYQPQHF. CDR3 DNA sequence: TGTGCCATCAGTGAGCCGGGACAGTACCAGCCCCAGCATTTT.

This clonotype was detected many times. The chain's CDR3 is CASSRDRGLITSEGYTF. CDR3 nucleotide sequence: TGTGCCAGCAGTCGCGACAGGGGGCTTATAACATCAGAAGGCTACACCTTC. The V call is TRBV28, the J call TRBJ1-2, with 10 bases fitting TRBD1. The junction had 17 bases not matched to a gene; V was cut back by 5 bases and J by 8 bases. This CDR3 has 17 residues. The germline gives CDR1 MDHEN, CDR2 SYDVKM.

This clonotype appeared many times. V and J are TRBV28 and TRBJ2-4; 8 bases align to TRBD1. The V and J ends lost 3 bases and 7 bases, in that order; junction bases with no gene match: 8. This CDR3 is built from 15 residues. CDR1 is MDHEN, CDR2 SYDVKM, per germline. The CDR3 is CASSLGGQGLNIQYF. The CDR3 nucleotides read TGTGCCAGCAGTTTGGGAGGACAGGGTTTGAACATTCAGTACTTC. The variable domain in full, completed from reference TRBV28 and TRBJ2-4, reads DVKVTQSSRYLVKRTGEKVFLECVQDMDHENMFWYRQDPGLGLRLIYFSYDVKMKEKGDIPEGYSVSREKKERFSLILESASTNQTSMYLCASSLGGQGLNIQYFGAGTRLSVL.